One and the same sample provided the 16 T cell receptor beta chains below, sequenced in a study of blood T cell repertoires in COVID-19. The repertoire was sequenced with immunoSEQ multiplex PCR; TCRdb's copy has only in-frame clones and lacks some. This table has around 200,000 clones, about 85% appearing once. The sample taken for sequencing was peripheral blood. The receptor set was obtained from a young woman who had recovered from COVID-19.

The chain joins TRBV27 to TRBJ1-5, with TRBD1 as a possible D gene (5 bases). From germline, CDR1 is MNHEY and CDR2 SMNVEV (reference sequence). V was cut by 8 bases and J by 4 bases, with 15 bases left in between. This CDR3 has 14 residues. The CDR3 DNA sequence: TGTGCCAGCTCCCTGTGGGGGGGAAATCAGCCCCAGCATTTT. Translation gives CASSLWGGNQPQHF.

DNA for the CDR3: TGCGCCAGCAGTGCCACACCCTACAGTAGCTCCTACGAGCAGTACTTC. Amino acids: CASSATPYSSSYEQYF. The chain uses TRBV10-1 and TRBJ2-7; D is unresolved. The V end was cut by 4 bases, the J end by 0 bases, with 16 bases between. Germline-derived CDR1 and CDR2 are WNHNN and SYGVQD (reference sequence). The CDR3 has 16 amino acids.

The rearrangement links TRBV30 to TRBJ1-6; TRBD1 aligns across 8 bases. The CDR3 consists of 15 residues. Losses at the gene ends were 1 base for V and 7 bases for J; bases not matched to a gene: 6. Germline assignment: CDR1 GTSNPN and CDR2 SVGIG (reference sequence). CDR3 region: CAWSAGQGLNSPLHF. As DNA, the CDR3 is TGTGCCTGGAGTGCTGGACAGGGTTTGAATTCACCCCTCCACTTT.

This clone was seen once. This rearrangement joins TRBV18 to TRBJ1-1, with D perhaps matching TRBD1 (6 bases). The V and J ends lost 0 bases and 5 bases respectively, with 13 bases between them. This CDR3 has 15 residues. In germline, CDR1 is KGHSH, CDR2 LQKENI. CDR3 bases: TGTGCCAGCTCACCACCAACAGGGTCGGGGACTGAAGCTTTCTTT. Its translation: CASSPPTGSGTEAFF.

The gene calls are TRBV25-1 and TRBJ2-7; D perhaps matches TRBD1 (5 bases). Germline V gene lookup returns CDR1 MGHDK and CDR2 SYGVNS. The V and J ends lost 8 bases and 5 bases respectively, with 19 bases between them. The CDR3 loop spans 14 amino acids. The CDR3 protein is CASRRQPRVDEQYF. In nucleotides, the CDR3 is TGTGCCAGCCGTCGACAGCCCAGGGTAGACGAGCAGTACTTC.

This clone occurred once. A read error is likely, as this CDR3 ends without the conserved phenylalanine or tryptophan. Because the CDR3's place on the DNA is in doubt, the DNA is left out and the CDR3 is given as listed by TCRdb. The rearrangement uses TRBV9 and TRBJ1-1. The CDR3 numbers 8 amino acids, ends counted. Looked up from germline, CDR1 is SGDLS and CDR2 is YYNGEE. The CDR3 loop is CASSPRAC.

The chain carries TRBV7-9 and TRBJ2-1; 12 positions agree with TRBD2. This CDR3 comprises 16 residues. CDR1 and CDR2 (germline): SEHNR, FQNEAQ (reference sequence). J was trimmed by 4 bases and V by 5 bases; bases with no gene match: 6. This CDR3 is CASSPVTSGRYNEQFF. The CDR3 DNA sequence: TGTGCCAGCAGCCCTGTGACTAGCGGGAGATACAATGAGCAGTTCTTC.

CDR3 in DNA: TGTGCCACCTTCGTGGGGGGAGAGACCCAGTACTTC. Its protein product is CATFVGGETQYF. The rearrangement joins TRBV11-2 to TRBJ2-5, with a possible D match to TRBD2 (6 bases). The V gene lost 10 bases and the J gene lost 4 bases, with 13 bases spanning the gap. The germline CDR1 and CDR2 sequences are SGHAT and FQNNGV. This CDR3 has 12 residues. The full variable domain, in which reference TRBV11-2 and TRBJ2-5 provide the parts outside the CDR3, is EAGVAQSPRYKIIEKRQSVAFWCNPISGHATLYWYQQILGQGPKLLIQFQNNGVVDDSQLPKDRFSAERLKGVDSTLKIQPAKLEDSAVYLCATFVGGETQYFGPGTRLLVL.

This clone was seen just once. The chain recombines TRBV12-3 or TRBV12-4 with TRBJ2-5; D unclear. This CDR3 comprises 11 residues. The V end lost 6 bases, the J end lost 5 bases, and 7 bases lay between the germline ends. The DNA of the CDR3 is TGTGCCAGCAGGGCCGTGGAGACCCAGTACTTC. This gives the protein CASRAVETQYF.

The V call is TRBV7-6, the J call TRBJ2-3; 7 bases are shared with TRBD2. The CDR3 covers 15 residues. J was trimmed by 5 bases and V by 3 bases; bases with no gene match: 8. CDR1 and CDR2 from the germline V gene are SGHVS and FNYEAQ. The CDR3 coding sequence is TGTGCCAGCAGCTTTTATGCGGGAGAGGGAGATACGCAGTATTTT. Protein: CASSFYAGEGDTQYF.

The CDR3 is CASTGHGTDTQYF. In nucleotides, the CDR3 is TGTGCCAGCACTGGACATGGCACAGATACGCAGTATTTT. The chain uses TRBV12-3 or TRBV12-4 and TRBJ2-3; D possibly corresponds to TRBD1 (5 bases). The V end lost 7 bases, the J end lost 1 base, and 9 bases lay between the germline ends. This CDR3 comprises 13 residues.

This clone was seen a single time. The chain couples TRBV6-1 to TRBJ1-5; perhaps TRBD1 as D (5 bases). Per the germline V gene, CDR1 is MNHNS and CDR2 is SASEGT. The CDR3 runs to 17 residues. The ends were cut back, 3 bases at V and 5 bases at J, with 20 bases in the middle. The DNA for the CDR3 is TGTGCCAGCAGTGATTCTCGCATTTACTCGGGGGATCAGCCCCAGCATTTT. Residues: CASSDSRIYSGDQPQHF.

This clone was observed once. J is TRBJ2-1 and V is TRBV19; no clear D. Germline values: CDR1 LNHDA, CDR2 SQIVND (reference sequence). The V end lost 3 bases, the J end lost 3 bases, and 6 bases lay between the germline ends. The CDR3 consists of 13 residues. The CDR3 reads CASSILFYNEQFF. The CDR3 DNA sequence: TGTGCCAGTAGTATCCTCTTCTACAATGAGCAGTTCTTC.

DNA of the CDR3: TGTGCCAGCTCACCACCGGGCAGGGGGCACTACGAGCAGTACTTC. This gives the protein CASSPPGRGHYEQYF. The chain is built from TRBV18 and TRBJ2-7; 8 bases agree with TRBD1. CDR3 length: 15 amino acids. The germline V gene encodes CDR1 KGHSH and CDR2 LQKENI. The trim removed 0 bases at V and 3 bases at J, leaving 4 bases unmatched.

This chain joins TRBV7-6 and TRBJ2-1; the match to TRBD2 covers 8 bases. Trimming took 0 bases from V and 3 from J; bases not matched to a gene: 7. Germline V gives CDR1 SGHVS, CDR2 FNYEAQ. This CDR3 comprises 17 residues. The CDR3 is CASSLARSGSLYNEQFF. The CDR3 nucleotides are TGTGCCAGCAGCTTAGCGAGGAGCGGGAGCCTCTACAATGAGCAGTTCTTC.

This chain uses TRBV20-1 with TRBJ2-7, with 7 bases fitting TRBD2. V lost 3 bases, J lost 4 bases, and 6 bases stayed unmatched. This CDR3 is built from 13 residues. From germline, CDR1 is DFQATT and CDR2 SNEGSKA (reference sequence). Here the CDR3 DNA reads TGCAGTGCTAGTTATCTAGCGGAATACGAGCAGTACTTC. Translated, it gives CSASYLAEYEQYF.